This TCR beta chain was sequenced for a study of PD-1 blockade in classical Hodgkin lymphoma. About the research overall: Every 2 weeks, patients had 3 mg/kg nivolumab intravenously. Notes on the study in general: Diminished baseline TCR diversity has been reported in newly diagnosed patients relative to healthy donors. TCR diversity rose significantly by C4D1 in CD4+ but not CD8+ cells. There remain no defined causes for the repertoire differences, which possibly reflect disease activity or prior therapy.

Notes on this clone: As yet, its antigen is unknown.

Each patient experienced a relapse that followed autologous stem cell transplantation, and brentuximab vedotin exposure varied. The CDR3 runs to 18 residues. The trim removed 2 bases at V and 0 bases at J, leaving 10 bases unmatched. Germline CDR1 and CDR2: MNHEY and SMNVEV (reference sequence). The table came from immunoSEQ multiplex PCR; TCRdb's copy has only in-frame clones and leaves some out. In the table there are 95,000 to 100,000 clones, around 89% of which are singletons. The sample was peripheral blood mononuclear cells (PBMCs), taken before the second cycle of nivolumab. This rearrangement joins TRBV27 to TRBJ2-7, with 10 bases lining up with TRBD2. The TCR comes from a human donor with classical Hodgkin lymphoma. The DNA of the CDR3 is TGTGCCAGCAGTTTAGAAGGCCCTAGCGGGGGCTCCTCCTACGAGCAGTACTTC. Residues: CASSLEGPSGGSSYEQYF.